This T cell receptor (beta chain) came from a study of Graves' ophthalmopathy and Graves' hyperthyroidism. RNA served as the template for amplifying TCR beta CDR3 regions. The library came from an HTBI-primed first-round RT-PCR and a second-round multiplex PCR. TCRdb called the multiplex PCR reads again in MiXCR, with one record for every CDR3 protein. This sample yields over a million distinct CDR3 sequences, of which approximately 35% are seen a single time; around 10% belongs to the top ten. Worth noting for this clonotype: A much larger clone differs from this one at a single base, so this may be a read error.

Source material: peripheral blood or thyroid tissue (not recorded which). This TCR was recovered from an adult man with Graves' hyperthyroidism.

The CDR3 nucleotides are TGCAGTGCAAGGGAGCCCCAGGGGGCGTATGGAGCTTTCTTT. Its translation is CSAREPQGAYGAFF. The V call is TRBV20-1, the J call TRBJ1-1; 8 bases map to TRBD1. The junction had 16 bases not matched to a gene; V was cut back by 6 bases and J by 10 bases. Germline V gene sequence: CDR1 DFQATT, CDR2 SNEGSKA (reference sequence). The CDR3 sequence is 14 residues long.